This TCR beta chain was obtained from a study of shared clonotypes between healthy human individuals. This clone was seen once. This CDR3 is also generated by other DNA sequences in the sample. With 0 bases removed from V and 2 bases from J, the gap between germline ends came to 11 bases. Germline CDR1 reads KGHSH; CDR2 reads LQKENI. The CDR3 is 15 residues long. TCRdb's table, derived via immunoSEQ multiplex PCR, lists solely in-frame clones and lacks some. Among 850,000 to 1,200,000 clones listed, around 74% were seen once. The genes are TRBV18 and TRBJ2-7; maybe TRBD2 (6 bases). The clonotype was recovered from a man aged 18 to 30 in good health. Material for sequencing was memory CD4+ T cells sorted from blood. Specified subset: CD45RA-negative fraction. The CDR3, as DNA: TGTGCCAGCTCACCACCAGGGTCGGGGGCCTACGAGCAGTACTTC. Translation gives CASSPPGSGAYEQYF.